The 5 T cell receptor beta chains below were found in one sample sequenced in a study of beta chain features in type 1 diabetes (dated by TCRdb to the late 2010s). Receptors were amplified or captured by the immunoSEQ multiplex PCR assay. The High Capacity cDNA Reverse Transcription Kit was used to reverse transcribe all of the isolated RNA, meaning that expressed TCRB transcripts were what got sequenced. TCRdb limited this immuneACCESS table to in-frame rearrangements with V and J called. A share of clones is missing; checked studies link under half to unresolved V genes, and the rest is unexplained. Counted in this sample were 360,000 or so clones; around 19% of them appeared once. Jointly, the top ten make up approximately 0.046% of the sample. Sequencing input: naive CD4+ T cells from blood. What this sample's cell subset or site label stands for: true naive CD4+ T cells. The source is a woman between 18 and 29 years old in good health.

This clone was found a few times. The CDR3 sequence: CASSQGRGTFYEQYF. The CDR3 DNA follows: TGTGCCAGCAGCCAAGGAAGGGGTACCTTTTACGAGCAGTACTTC. V usage is TRBV14 and J usage is TRBJ2-7, with D possibly matching TRBD1 (5 bases). The CDR3 totals 15 residues. The germline CDR1 and CDR2 sequences are SGHDN and FVKESK. V lost 1 base, J lost 4 bases, and 14 bases lay in between.

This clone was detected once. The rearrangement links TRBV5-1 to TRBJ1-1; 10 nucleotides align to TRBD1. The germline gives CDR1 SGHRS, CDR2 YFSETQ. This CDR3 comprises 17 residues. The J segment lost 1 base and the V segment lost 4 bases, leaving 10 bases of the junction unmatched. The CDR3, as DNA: TGCGCCAGCAGCCTCCGGGGGGGACAGGGGACGAACACTGAAGCTTTCTTT. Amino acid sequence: CASSLRGGQGTNTEAFF.

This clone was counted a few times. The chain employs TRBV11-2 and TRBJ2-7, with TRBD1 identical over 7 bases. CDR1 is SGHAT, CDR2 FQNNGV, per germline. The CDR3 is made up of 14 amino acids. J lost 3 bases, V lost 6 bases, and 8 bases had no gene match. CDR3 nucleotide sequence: TGTGCCAGCAGGAGACCGGGACAGTACTACGAGCAGTACTTC. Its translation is CASRRPGQYYEQYF.

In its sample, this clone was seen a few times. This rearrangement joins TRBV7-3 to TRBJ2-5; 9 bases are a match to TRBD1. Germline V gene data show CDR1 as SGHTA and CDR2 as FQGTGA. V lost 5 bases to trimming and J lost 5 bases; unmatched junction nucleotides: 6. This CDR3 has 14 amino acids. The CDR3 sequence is CASSPQGAVETQYF. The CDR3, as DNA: TGTGCCAGCAGCCCACAGGGGGCCGTCGAGACCCAGTACTTC. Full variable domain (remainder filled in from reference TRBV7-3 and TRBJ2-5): GAGVSQTPSNKVTEKGKYVELRCDPISGHTALYWYRQSLGQGPEFLIYFQGTGAADDSGLPNDRFFAVRPEGSVSTLKIQRTERGDSAVYLCASSPQGAVETQYFGPGTRLLVL.

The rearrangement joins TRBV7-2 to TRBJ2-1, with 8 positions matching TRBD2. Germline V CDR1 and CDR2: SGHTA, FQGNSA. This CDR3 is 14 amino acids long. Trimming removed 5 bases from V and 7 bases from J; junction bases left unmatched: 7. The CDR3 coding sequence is TGTGCCAGCAGCCGCAGCGGGAGCCGAAATGAGCAGTTCTTC. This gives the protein CASSRSGSRNEQFF.